This T cell receptor (beta chain) originates from a study of T cells in Graves' hyperthyroidism and ophthalmopathy. In the study overall: The authors collected peripheral blood at initial diagnosis, before any treatment. The study, taken as a whole, reports: Researchers found most expanded thyroid clonotypes above 0.001 in blood as well.

V lost 0 bases and J lost 3; bases outside the gene matches: 4. The germline gives CDR1 SGDLS, CDR2 YYNGEE. This CDR3 is built from 16 residues. The CDR3 regions of TCR beta were amplified from RNA transcripts. The TCR CDR3 was amplified in a first-round RT-PCR using the HTBI primer set. TCRdb called the multiplex PCR reads again in MiXCR, with one record for every CDR3 protein. The table lists some 500,000 distinct CDR3 sequences, approximately 15% of them singletons. This clonotype was counted between two and nine times. The antigen is unknown. Diagnostic decisions used clinical symptoms, serum thyroxine and TRAb, thyroid ultrasound and orbital computed tomography. Each 10 ml fresh peripheral blood draw supplied the PBMCs.

This sequence originates from a woman younger than 35 with Graves' hyperthyroidism. The chain links TRBV9 to TRBJ2-3, with TRBD2 matching 10 bases. Sequenced sample: blood. CDR3 coding DNA: TGTGCCAGCAGCGTAGGCCTAGCGGGAGCAACAGATACGCAGTATTTT. Translated, it gives CASSVGLAGATDTQYF.